The entry below describes one T cell receptor (beta chain). Its antigen is not known. The data originate from a study of breast tumors, draining lymph nodes, adjacent tissues. Findings and caveats of the study: Tumors had less TCR diversity than lymph nodes, more than nontumor tissue. Luminal-like breast cancer showed significantly higher tumor–nontumor repertoire similarity than basal-like.

The CDR3 spans 14 residues. V shed 4 bases and J 7 bases; nucleotides not matched to a gene: 7. CDR1 is DFQATT and CDR2 is SNEGSKA in the germline V gene (reference sequence). TCRdb used MiXCR to reprocess the multiplex PCR reads, holding one entry per CDR3 protein. The table lists 30,000 to 40,000 distinct CDR3 sequences, 63% of them singletons. The sequenced sample was breast tumor tissue. The chain links TRBV20-1 to TRBJ2-5; TRBD2 matches at 12 bases. The source is a female donor with breast cancer. Some clones in this sample may be carry-over from other donors' samples. CDR3 region: CSANLAGGVATQYF. The CDR3 DNA sequence: TGCAGTGCTAACCTAGCGGGAGGGGTAGCGACCCAGTACTTC.